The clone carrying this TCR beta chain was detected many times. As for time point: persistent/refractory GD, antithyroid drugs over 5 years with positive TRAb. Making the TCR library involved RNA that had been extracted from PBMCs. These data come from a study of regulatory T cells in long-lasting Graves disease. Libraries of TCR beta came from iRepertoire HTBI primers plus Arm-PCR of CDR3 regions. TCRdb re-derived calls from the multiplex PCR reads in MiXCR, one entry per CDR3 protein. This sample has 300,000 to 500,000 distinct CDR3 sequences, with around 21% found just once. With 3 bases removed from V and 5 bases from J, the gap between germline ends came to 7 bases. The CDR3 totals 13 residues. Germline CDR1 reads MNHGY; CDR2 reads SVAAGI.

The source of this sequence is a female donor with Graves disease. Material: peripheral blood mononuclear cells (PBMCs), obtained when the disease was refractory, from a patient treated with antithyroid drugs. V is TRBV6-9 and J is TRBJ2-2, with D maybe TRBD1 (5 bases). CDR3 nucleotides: TGTGCCAGCAGTTACAGGGTAACCGGGGAGCTGTTTTTT. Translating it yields CASSYRVTGELFF.